These 28 T cell receptor beta chains share one sample of origin, sequenced in a study of T cell responses to AZD1222 COVID-19 vaccine. Sequencing used immunoSEQ multiplex PCR; TCRdb keeps in-frame clones, though not all of them. The sample shows fewer than 130,000 clones, nearly 90% of them seen only once. The sequencing here drew on peripheral blood, taken on day 0 of AZD1222 vaccination. Every receptor here comes from an adult in good health.

This chain links TRBV7-9 with TRBJ2-1, with D tentatively TRBD1 (6 bases). V lost 3 bases and J lost 0, with 12 bases in between. The CDR3 totals 16 residues. Germline-derived CDR1 and CDR2 are SEHNR and FQNEAQ (reference sequence). The CDR3 here is CASSLEQGFSYNEQFF. DNA for the CDR3: TGTGCCAGCAGCTTGGAACAGGGCTTCTCCTACAATGAGCAGTTCTTC.

The chain joins TRBV7-2 to TRBJ1-2; D remains unclear. Trimming removed 6 bases at V and 7 bases at J, with 15 bases between. CDR3 length: 13 amino acids. Per germline, CDR1 SGHTA and CDR2 FQGNSA. The DNA for the CDR3 is TGTGCCAGCAGAACCGGGCCGCCGAGTGGCTACACCTTC. This sequence encodes CASRTGPPSGYTF. Supplemented by reference TRBV7-2 and TRBJ1-2, the full variable domain reads GAGVSQSPSNKVTEKGKDVELRCDPISGHTALYWYRQSLGQGLEFLIYFQGNSAPDKSGLPSDRFSAERTGGSVSTLTIQRTQQEDSAVYLCASRTGPPSGYTFGSGTRLTVV.

The rearrangement links TRBV5-8 to TRBJ2-3, with D hard to call. V lost 4 bases to trimming and J lost 0 bases, with 12 bases between them. This CDR3 contains 15 residues. Germline V gives CDR1 SGHTS, CDR2 YDEGEE. The CDR3 protein is CASSIGRLSTDTQYF. The DNA of the CDR3 is TGTGCCAGCAGCATAGGCAGACTTAGCACAGATACGCAGTATTTT.

The chain combines TRBV10-3 with TRBJ2-1; D remains unclear. Trimming removed 3 bases at V and 8 bases at J, with 5 bases between. Germline V gene lookup returns CDR1 ENHRY and CDR2 SYGVKD. CDR3 length: 11 amino acids. CDR3 nucleotides: TGTGCCATCAGTGAAAGGGATGAGCAGTTCTTC. It codes for CAISERDEQFF.

The chain combines TRBV18 with TRBJ2-2, with 8 nucleotides matching TRBD1. V gave up 6 bases and J gave up 5 bases; unmatched junction bases: 8. From germline, CDR1 is KGHSH and CDR2 LQKENI. This CDR3 region has 15 residues. As DNA, the CDR3 is TGTGCCAGCTCGCCAACAGGGGGGCGGACCGGGGAGCTGTTTTTT. Its translation: CASSPTGGRTGELFF.

The CDR3 reads CASSRFTGNTEAFF. The CDR3, as DNA: TGTGCCAGCAGCCGGTTTACAGGGAACACTGAAGCTTTCTTT. The chain employs TRBV11-2 and TRBJ1-1; tentatively, D is TRBD1 (5 bases). The V end was cut by 5 bases, the J end by 1 base, with 11 bases between. The CDR3 is 14 residues long. Germline loops: CDR1 SGHAT, CDR2 FQNNGV.

The chain is built from TRBV19 and TRBJ1-4, with 7 positions matching TRBD1. The germline V gene encodes CDR1 LNHDA and CDR2 SQIVND (reference sequence). The CDR3 loop spans 15 amino acids. After removal of 5 bases from V and 0 bases from J, the junction contained 3 bases not matched to a gene. CDR3 loop: CASSLGQPTNEKLFF. The CDR3 nucleotides read TGTGCCAGTAGTTTGGGACAGCCAACTAATGAAAAACTGTTTTTT.

The chain has TRBV10-3 and TRBJ1-3; D unresolved. Germline V lookup: CDR1 ENHRY, CDR2 SYGVKD. Trimming took off 10 bases at V and 5 bases at J, with 18 bases between the two ends. The CDR3 is 14 amino acids. This CDR3 is CATSSGDLRNTIYF. The CDR3 DNA sequence: TGTGCCACCTCTTCCGGCGACCTAAGAAACACCATATATTTT.

The chain carries TRBV3-1 (or the pseudogene TRBV3-2) and TRBJ2-3, with D perhaps matching TRBD1 or TRBD2 (5 bases each). Germline V lookup: CDR1 LGHDT, CDR2 YNNKEL (reference sequence). Trimming stripped 5 bases from V and 5 bases from J, with 11 bases between. The CDR3 loop spans 13 amino acids. CDR3 sequence: CASSFGAGDTQYF. The DNA for the CDR3 is TGTGCCAGCAGCTTCGGGGCGGGAGATACGCAGTATTTT.

This clone is a singleton in its sample. V is TRBV5-1 and J is TRBJ1-6, with D tentatively TRBD1 (5 bases). V was trimmed by 5 bases and J by 7 bases, leaving 16 bases between them. This CDR3 has 15 residues. In germline, CDR1 is SGHRS, CDR2 YFSETQ. The CDR3 loop reads CASRGTGTGNSPLHF. DNA for the CDR3: TGCGCCAGCAGGGGAACCGGGACGGGGAATTCACCCCTCCACTTT.

The V call is TRBV6-1, the J call TRBJ2-2; D remains unclear. Germline-derived CDR1 and CDR2 are MNHNS and SASEGT. The ends were cut back, 2 bases at V and 4 bases at J, with 11 bases in the middle. CDR3 length equals 15 residues. CDR3 nucleotides: TGTGCCAGCAGTGAATCAGCTCCGAGCACCGGGGAGCTGTTTTTT. Residues: CASSESAPSTGELFF.

The rearrangement links TRBV24-1 to TRBJ1-5, with 8 bases aligning to TRBD1. With V trimmed by 2 bases and J by 4 bases, 6 bases remained unmatched. The CDR3 loop spans 16 amino acids. Germline V gene data show CDR1 as KGHDR and CDR2 as SFDVKD. The CDR3 is CATSDSRTGRNQPQHF. CDR3 coding DNA: TGTGCCACCAGTGATTCGAGGACAGGGCGAAATCAGCCCCAGCATTTT.

The V gene is TRBV6-5, the J gene TRBJ2-7; D is uncertain. Germline CDR1 and CDR2: MNHEY and SVGAGI. V was pared by 7 bases and J by 2 bases, with 12 bases between. This CDR3 has 13 amino acids. The CDR3 loop is CASTPVTPYEQYF. DNA of the CDR3: TGTGCCAGCACCCCGGTGACACCCTACGAGCAGTACTTC.

The CDR3 spells CASSIVAGVGEKLFF. The CDR3 DNA reads TGTGCCAGTAGTATAGTGGCCGGGGTTGGAGAAAAACTGTTTTTT. The V call is TRBV19, the J call TRBJ1-4; no reliable D call. This CDR3 has 15 amino acids. V was cut by 1 base and J by 8 bases, with 14 bases left in between. Germline V CDR1 and CDR2: LNHDA, SQIVND (reference sequence).

V gene TRBV9 combines with J gene TRBJ1-1; the match to TRBD1 covers 7 bases. CDR1 is SGDLS and CDR2 is YYNGEE in the germline V gene. J was trimmed by 0 bases and V by 3 bases; bases with no gene match: 5. The CDR3 extends over 15 amino acids. The DNA of the CDR3 is TGTGCCAGCAGCGCCCGACAGGGATTGAACACTGAAGCTTTCTTT. As protein: CASSARQGLNTEAFF.

The genes are TRBV7-9 and TRBJ1-5, with D possibly being TRBD1 (5 bases). The CDR3 is made up of 14 amino acids. The ends were cut back, 5 bases at V and 9 bases at J, with 17 bases in the middle. Germline lookup yields CDR1 SEHNR and CDR2 FQNEAQ (reference sequence). This CDR3 reads CASSAISGVGPQHF. The CDR3, as DNA: TGTGCCAGCAGCGCCATTTCGGGGGTTGGGCCCCAGCATTTT.

CDR3 nucleotide sequence: TGTGCCAGCAGCTTAGTAACGGGACAGGGGGTAAACTCTCAGCCCCAGCATTTT. Protein sequence: CASSLVTGQGVNSQPQHF. V is TRBV7-2 and J is TRBJ1-5; 11 nucleotides line up with TRBD1. V was clipped by 1 base and J by 6 bases; unmatched bases: 11. The CDR3 runs to 18 residues. Germline CDR1 reads SGHTA; CDR2 reads FQGNSA.

In DNA, the CDR3 is TGTGCCAGCAGTAGCCCGAGTACGGCCTTCTATGGCTACACCTTC. It encodes CASSSPSTAFYGYTF. The V call is TRBV6-5, the J call TRBJ1-2, with no clear D. Deletions cut 5 bases from V and 4 bases from J, with 17 bases between. Germline V CDR1 and CDR2: MNHEY, SVGAGI. The CDR3 is made up of 15 amino acids.

The V call is TRBV7-3, the J call TRBJ1-4; 9 nucleotides match TRBD1. V trimming: 6 bases; J trimming: 4 bases; junction bases outside the gene matches: 6. Germline lookup yields CDR1 SGHTA and CDR2 FQGTGA. The CDR3 loop spans 15 amino acids. CDR3 sequence reads: CASSATGGFNEKLFF. In nucleotides, the CDR3 is TGTGCCAGCAGTGCTACAGGGGGCTTTAATGAAAAACTGTTTTTT.

CDR3: CASSTGARESTQYF. The CDR3 coding sequence is TGTGCCAGTAGTACTGGGGCCAGGGAGAGTACGCAGTATTTT. The chain is built from TRBV19 and TRBJ2-3, with D perhaps given as TRBD1 or TRBD2 (5 bases each). V lost 4 bases, J lost 8 bases, and 16 bases lay in between. CDR3 length: 14 residues. The V gene's germline CDR1 is LNHDA and CDR2 SQIVND (reference sequence).

V usage is TRBV3-1 (or the pseudogene TRBV3-2) and J usage is TRBJ1-5, with D possibly being TRBD1 (6 bases). The germline V gene encodes CDR1 LGHDT and CDR2 YNNKEL (reference sequence). CDR3 size: 14 residues. The V end lost 4 bases, the J end lost 3 bases, and 10 bases lay between the germline ends. In DNA, the CDR3 is TGTGCCAGCAGCCTGGGGGGCCACAATCAGCCCCAGCATTTT. It encodes CASSLGGHNQPQHF.

V gene TRBV5-4 combines with J gene TRBJ2-3, with TRBD1 as a possible D gene (5 bases). Trimming stripped 0 bases from V and 4 bases from J, with 9 bases between. This CDR3 comprises 14 residues. CDR1 SGHNT and CDR2 YYREEE come from the germline V gene (reference sequence). CDR3 nucleotides: TGTGCCAGCAGCTTGGTAGGGGCGGCAGATACGCAGTATTTT. It encodes CASSLVGAADTQYF.

In regard to this clone: A much larger clonotype is one base distant, so this may be a read error. The genes are TRBV5-3 and TRBJ1-1; D unclear. TRBV5-3 counts as an open reading frame of uncertain function. Trimming pared 1 base from V and 2 bases from J, leaving 0 bases between. This CDR3 region has 11 residues. CDR3 DNA: TGTGCCAGAAGCTTGAACACTGAAGCTTTCTTT. As protein: CARSLNTEAFF.

The chain joins TRBV7-2 to TRBJ2-7; 7 nucleotides align to TRBD2. Germline lookup yields CDR1 SGHTA and CDR2 FQGNSA. The CDR3 loop spans 15 amino acids. Losses at the gene ends were 7 bases for V and 3 bases for J; bases not matched to a gene: 12. In nucleotides, the CDR3 is TGTGCCAGCATCCTTAGTTCGGGGGGAGGCTACGAGCAGTACTTC. Residues: CASILSSGGGYEQYF.

This rearrangement joins TRBV5-1 to TRBJ1-4; 8 bases are shared with TRBD1. Germline V gene sequence: CDR1 SGHRS, CDR2 YFSETQ. With 4 bases clipped from V and 8 bases from J, the junction kept 7 bases outside the gene matches. The CDR3 totals 14 residues. The CDR3 DNA sequence: TGCGCCAGCAGCCACGGACAGGGAGGAGAAAAACTGTTTTTT. This sequence encodes CASSHGQGGEKLFF.

J is TRBJ2-5 and V is TRBV15, with D perhaps TRBD1 or TRBD2 (5 bases each). The V gene lost 5 bases and the J gene lost 1 base, with 8 bases spanning the gap. This CDR3 region has 13 residues. Germline CDR1 is LNHNV and CDR2 is YYDKDF (reference sequence). CDR3 bases: TGTGCCACCAGCGGGGGAATCCAAGAGACCCAGTACTTC. Its protein product is CATSGGIQETQYF.

The chain has TRBV5-1 and TRBJ2-2; TRBD1 matches 10 bases. This CDR3 contains 15 residues. The junction had 4 bases not matched to a gene; V was cut back by 4 bases and J by 4 bases. Germline V gene sequence: CDR1 SGHRS, CDR2 YFSETQ. This CDR3 reads CASSQGQGFTGELFF. The CDR3 nucleotides read TGCGCCAGCAGCCAGGGACAGGGGTTCACCGGGGAGCTGTTTTTT. Supplemented by reference TRBV5-1 and TRBJ2-2, the full variable domain reads KAGVTQTPRYLIKTRGQQVTLSCSPISGHRSVSWYQQTPGQGLQFLFEYFSETQRNKGNFPGRFSGRQFSNSRSEMNVSTLELGDSALYLCASSQGQGFTGELFFGEGSRLTVL.

The V gene is TRBV19, the J gene TRBJ2-1; 8 positions match TRBD2. J gave up 6 bases and V 6 bases, and 13 bases lay outside the gene matches. In germline, CDR1 is LNHDA, CDR2 SQIVND (reference sequence). The CDR3 extends over 16 amino acids. The chain's CDR3 is CASRGVGAGVSNEQFF. CDR3 coding DNA: TGTGCCAGTAGGGGGGTGGGAGCGGGAGTGTCCAATGAGCAGTTCTTC.